This TCR beta chain is from a study of blood T cell repertoires in COVID-19. Study overall: The samples span acute and convalescent COVID-19 from the United States, Italy and Spain.

Germline V gene lookup returns CDR1 SGHTA and CDR2 FQGNSA. The CDR3 runs to 15 residues. Trimming shortened V by 10 bases and J by 0 bases, and 15 bases separated the two germline ends. Using immunoSEQ multiplex PCR, the repertoire was profiled, and TCRdb retains in-frame clones only, with some absent. The sample carries about 96,000 clones, around 90% recorded once. The Seattle patients, enrolled during active infection, were followed longitudinally. The TCR comes from a human donor with COVID-19, enrolled during active disease. The donor label of this sample is uncertain. The sample consisted of peripheral blood. This chain uses TRBV7-2 with TRBJ1-4; tentatively, D is TRBD1 (5 bases). The CDR3 region has the DNA TGTGCCACCAGTCGACAGCCCGCAACTAATGAAAAACTGTTTTTT. Its protein is CATSRQPATNEKLFF.